The 20 T cell receptor beta chains reported below all come from one sample, sequenced in a study of T cells in Graves' hyperthyroidism and ophthalmopathy. TCR beta CDR3 sequences were amplified from RNA transcripts. When the TCR CDR3 underwent first-round RT-PCR, the HTBI primer set was used. Via MiXCR, TCRdb re-called the multiplex PCR reads, giving one row per CDR3 protein. This table holds 500,000 to 750,000 distinct CDR3 sequences, about 14% found once. Sequencing was done on a sample of blood. The source is a young woman with Graves' ophthalmopathy.

This clonotype occurred many times. The CDR3 coding sequence is TGTGCCAGCAGTGGTAGGACAGCGGATAACACCATATATTTT. Translated, it gives CASSGRTADNTIYF. J is TRBJ1-3 and V is TRBV2; possibly TRBD1 for D (6 bases). The V end was cut by 4 bases, the J end by 7 bases, with 14 bases between. The CDR3 sequence is 14 residues long. CDR1 is SNHLY, CDR2 FYNNEI, per germline.

The chain is built from TRBV5-1 and TRBJ2-5, with 7 bases lining up with TRBD1. The CDR3 covers 15 residues. Germline-derived CDR1 and CDR2 are SGHRS and YFSETQ. Losses at the gene ends were 4 bases for V and 2 bases for J; bases not matched to a gene: 8. This CDR3 reads CASSLTQTGQETQYF. The CDR3 DNA reads TGCGCCAGCAGCCTGACCCAGACAGGGCAAGAGACCCAGTACTTC.

The chain joins TRBV19 to TRBJ1-5, with 9 bases that match TRBD1. V lost 7 bases to trimming and J lost 1 base; unmatched junction nucleotides: 5. The V gene's germline CDR1 is LNHDA and CDR2 SQIVND (reference sequence). The CDR3 has 15 residues. The CDR3 nucleotides read TGTGCCAGTACCCCAGGACAGGGGAGCAATCAGCCCCAGCATTTT. Encoded protein: CASTPGQGSNQPQHF.

J is TRBJ1-1 and V is TRBV4-1; D possibly corresponds to TRBD1 (5 bases). This CDR3 contains 15 residues. Germline V gives CDR1 MGHRA, CDR2 YSYEKL. Trimming took off 7 bases at V and 1 base at J, with 16 bases between the two ends. Here the CDR3 DNA reads TGCGCCAGCACCCGGGGGGGGACGGCGAACACTGAAGCTTTCTTT. It specifies CASTRGGTANTEAFF.

There are many counts of this clonotype. This chain uses TRBV20-1 with TRBJ2-2; TRBD2 matches 11 bases. The CDR3 spans 16 residues. CDR1 is DFQATT and CDR2 is SNEGSKA in the germline V gene (reference sequence). Trimming at V came to 6 bases and at J to 4 bases, leaving 10 bases not matched to a gene. The CDR3 DNA is TGCAGTGCCCTTTTTAGCGGGAGGGGGGGCACCGGGGAGCTGTTTTTT. Translated, it gives CSALFSGRGGTGELFF.

This clonotype was detected many times. The J gene is TRBJ1-5, the V gene TRBV28, with a possible D match to TRBD1 (6 bases). V lost 3 bases to trimming and J lost 3 bases, with 12 bases between them. Germline lookup yields CDR1 MDHEN and CDR2 SYDVKM. There are 15 residues in the CDR3. The CDR3 sequence is CASSFRQAVNQPQHF. In DNA, the CDR3 is TGTGCCAGCAGTTTTAGACAGGCCGTCAATCAGCCCCAGCATTTT.

The rearrangement joins TRBV6-2 or TRBV6-3 to TRBJ2-6, with TRBD1 matching over 12 bases. V lost 6 bases and J lost 2; bases outside the gene matches: 11. CDR3 length equals 19 residues. Per germline, CDR1 MNHEY and CDR2 SVGEGT. The CDR3, as DNA: TGTGCCAGCAGCTTCAACCTAGGGACAGGGGGCGCTGGGGCCAACGTCCTGACTTTC. The encoded protein is CASSFNLGTGGAGANVLTF.

In this sample, this clonotype turned up many times. This chain joins TRBV20-1 and TRBJ2-3, with TRBD2 matching over 10 bases. The CDR3 totals 13 residues. Germline V gives CDR1 DFQATT, CDR2 SNEGSKA (reference sequence). The ends lost 4 bases at V and 6 bases at J; junction bases unmatched: 4. CDR3 coding DNA: TGCAGTGCTAAAGCGGGAGGGCTGGATACGCAGTATTTT. Its protein is CSAKAGGLDTQYF.

This clonotype was seen ten or more times. This rearrangement joins TRBV7-2 to TRBJ2-5; D gene uncertain. V was pared by 5 bases and J by 1 base, with 5 bases between. The CDR3 has 12 residues. The germline gives CDR1 SGHTA, CDR2 FQGNSA. The CDR3 DNA is TGTGCCAGCAGCCAGACCCAAGAGACCCAGTACTTC. It is translated as CASSQTQETQYF.

There are many counts of this clonotype. The rearrangement joins TRBV28 to TRBJ2-7; a possible D gene is TRBD1 (7 bases). V lost 3 bases and J 6 bases, leaving 21 bases between the germline ends. Germline V gene lookup returns CDR1 MDHEN and CDR2 SYDVKM. This CDR3 region has 16 residues. The CDR3 DNA follows: TGTGCCAGCAGTTTTCACTTTGGTCAGGGGGGAGGCGAGCAGTACTTC. The encoded protein is CASSFHFGQGGGEQYF.

This clonotype has at least ten counts. V usage is TRBV14 and J usage is TRBJ2-7; D call uncertain. V shed 6 bases and J shed 6 bases, with 15 bases lying between them. Germline V gene data show CDR1 as SGHDN and CDR2 as FVKESK. The CDR3 contains 13 residues. CDR3 loop: CASRLVANGEQYF. CDR3 DNA sequence: TGTGCCAGCAGACTTGTGGCAAACGGCGAGCAGTACTTC.

This clonotype appeared many times. The J gene is TRBJ2-7, the V gene TRBV12-3 or TRBV12-4; D gene ambiguous. The length of the CDR3 is 13 residues. Deletions cut 5 bases from V and 6 bases from J, with 14 bases between. This CDR3 is CASSPDGWREQYF. The CDR3 region has the DNA TGTGCCAGCAGTCCCGATGGGTGGCGCGAGCAGTACTTC.

This clonotype has at least ten counts. This chain links TRBV18 with TRBJ1-1; D gene unclear. V lost 3 bases, J lost 1 base, and 6 bases lay in between. Germline CDR1 reads KGHSH; CDR2 reads LQKENI. The CDR3 extends over 13 amino acids. CDR3 DNA: TGTGCCAGCTCACCTTGGGGGAACACTGAAGCTTTCTTT. It codes for CASSPWGNTEAFF.

This clonotype was seen a handful of times. J is TRBJ2-1 and V is TRBV12-3 or TRBV12-4; perhaps TRBD1 as D (6 bases). The CDR3 totals 15 residues. V gave up 7 bases and J gave up 0 bases, with 13 bases separating them. CDR3 nucleotide sequence: TGTGCCAGCATCATGACAGGCAGCTCCTACAATGAGCAGTTCTTC. Amino acid sequence: CASIMTGSSYNEQFF.

Concerning this clonotype: The germline gene is not matched at one end of the junction; a read error may be the cause. The CDR3 loop is CASRRQGSSESPPHF. The CDR3 DNA sequence: TGTGCCAGTAGACGACAGGGGTCATCGGAATCACCCCCCCACTTT. The chain joins TRBV19 to TRBJ1-6; 8 bases line up with TRBD1. The CDR3 runs to 15 residues. Germline V gene lookup returns CDR1 LNHDA and CDR2 SQIVND (reference sequence).

In this sample, this clonotype turned up many times. The V gene is TRBV20-1, the J gene TRBJ2-4; 8 bases are shared with TRBD1. Unmatched junction bases numbered 8, after V lost 6 bases and J lost 1 base. The CDR3 sequence is 15 residues long. The germline V gene encodes CDR1 DFQATT and CDR2 SNEGSKA (reference sequence). The CDR3 DNA follows: TGCAGTGCCCCGACAGGGGTCGGGGCCAAAAACATTCAGTACTTC. Its protein product is CSAPTGVGAKNIQYF.

Details on this clonotype: This may be a read error, as it is one base from a much larger clone. The chain combines TRBV20-1 with TRBJ2-1, with D perhaps matching TRBD2 (6 bases). The CDR3 has 15 residues. Germline lookup yields CDR1 DFQATT and CDR2 SNEGSKA (reference sequence). The CDR3 nucleotides are TGCAGTGCTAGGTCCCGGGACTCCTCCTACAATAAGCAGTTCTTC. Residues: CSARSRDSSYNKQFF.

The chain recombines TRBV5-4 with TRBJ2-5, with 8 nucleotides matching TRBD2. The J segment lost 1 base and the V segment lost 0 bases, leaving 2 bases of the junction unmatched. The CDR3 contains 15 residues. Germline loops: CDR1 SGHNT, CDR2 YYREEE (reference sequence). In DNA form, the CDR3 reads TGTGCCAGCAGCTTGGACGGGACTAGCCAAGAGACCCAGTACTTC. Translating gives CASSLDGTSQETQYF.

The V gene is TRBV25-1, the J gene TRBJ2-1; TRBD1 or TRBD2 may be the D gene (5 bases each). The length of the CDR3 is 11 residues. Trimming removed 1 base from V and 14 bases from J, with 9 bases in between. CDR1 and CDR2 (germline): MGHDK, SYGVNS. CDR3 DNA: TGTGCCAGCAGTGAATGGGGGTTGGAGTTCTTC. Translating gives CASSEWGLEFF.

This clonotype occurred a few times. The gene calls are TRBV5-1 and TRBJ2-5; weak D call: TRBD2 (6 bases). The germline V gene has CDR1 SGHRS and CDR2 YFSETQ. This CDR3 is built from 15 residues. The V end lost 4 bases, the J end lost 1 base, and 14 bases lay between the germline ends. The CDR3 bases are TGCGCCAGCAGCGTCTCCCGGGAGCCCCAAGAGACCCAGTACTTC. Translating it yields CASSVSREPQETQYF. Using reference TRBV5-1 and TRBJ2-5 for the parts outside the CDR3, the full variable domain is KAGVTQTPRYLIKTRGQQVTLSCSPISGHRSVSWYQQTPGQGLQFLFEYFSETQRNKGNFPGRFSGRQFSNSRSEMNVSTLELGDSALYLCASSVSREPQETQYFGPGTRLLVL.